This section outlines one T cell receptor (beta chain) sequence together with its context. Its target is not known. Points from the study as a whole: The larger cohort examined one V-J beta rearrangement, not whole repertoires. Tumor-infiltrating Treg TCR alpha and beta sequences overlapped most with tumor naive CD4+ T cells, then blood naive. The TCR gene usage of tumor memory CD4+ T cells clustered together with blood and lymph node memory CD4+ cells and with lymph node naive CD4+ cells.

Constant-region reverse primers amplified full-length variable regions, followed by semi-nested Nested Universal Primer A PCR. In TCRdb, the 5' RACE reads were re-called with MiXCR into one record per CDR3 protein. The sample lists over 6,500 distinct CDR3 sequences; 73% were seen once. This CDR3 is built from 13 residues. V gave up 8 bases and J gave up 1 base, with 10 bases separating them. Germline assignment: CDR1 KGHDR and CDR2 SFDVKD. Tregs were sorted as CD4+CD25+CD127-/low cells. This chain links TRBV24-1 with TRBJ1-1, with D uncertain. The sequencing sample was made of tumor-infiltrating Tregs sorted from the breast tumor. The TCR sequence derives from a female donor with breast cancer. This chain's CDR3 is CATTDEGNTEAFF. CDR3 DNA sequence: TGTGCCACCACGGACGAGGGGAACACTGAAGCTTTCTTT.